The 29 T cell receptor beta chains below were found in one sample sequenced in a study of blood T cell repertoires in COVID-19. Assay: immunoSEQ multiplex PCR; the TCRdb copy retains only in-frame clones and omits some. The sample holds under 100,000 clones, around 86% seen once. Source material: peripheral blood. The receptors were gathered from a human donor in a cohort sampled during active COVID-19.

The chain is built from TRBV23-1 and TRBJ1-4, with 7 bases that match TRBD1. TRBV23-1 is placed among ORFs of uncertain function. The CDR3 totals 17 residues. Trimming took 2 bases from V and 6 from J; bases not matched to a gene: 12. The CDR3 region has the DNA TGCGCCAGCAGTCAAACCCGCCCACAGGGGTGGGATGAAAAACTGTTTTTT. This codes for CASSQTRPQGWDEKLFF.

The rearrangement joins TRBV7-2 to TRBJ2-5, with TRBD1 matching over 9 bases. The germline V gene encodes CDR1 SGHTA and CDR2 FQGNSA. V was clipped by 3 bases and J by 4 bases; unmatched bases: 3. The CDR3 loop spans 14 amino acids. CDR3 bases: TGTGCCAGCAGCTTCGGGGACAGGGTAGAGACCCAGTACTTC. Translating it yields CASSFGDRVETQYF.

V gene TRBV14 combines with J gene TRBJ2-5; a possible D gene is TRBD2 (6 bases). Germline lookup yields CDR1 SGHDN and CDR2 FVKESK. The V end lost 3 bases, the J end lost 4 bases, and 15 bases lay between the germline ends. The CDR3 is made up of 15 amino acids. The CDR3 loop is CASSHDPEGGETQYF. The CDR3 DNA reads TGTGCCAGCAGCCATGATCCAGAGGGAGGAGAGACCCAGTACTTC.

The V and J genes are TRBV30 and TRBJ1-2; D is possibly TRBD1 (6 bases). Germline CDR1 reads GTSNPN; CDR2 reads SVGIG (reference sequence). V was cut by 0 bases and J by 8 bases, with 13 bases left in between. CDR3 size: 13 residues. CDR3 loop: CAWSVGGAGGYTF. The CDR3 bases are TGTGCCTGGAGTGTAGGGGGGGCTGGGGGCTACACCTTC.

This sequence joins TRBV28 and TRBJ1-1; tentatively, D is TRBD1 (6 bases). The germline V and J ends were trimmed by 11 bases and 10 bases, with 14 bases remaining between them. CDR3 length: 10 amino acids. Germline V lookup: CDR1 MDHEN, CDR2 SYDVKM. CDR3: CAWGGLRAFF. CDR3 nucleotides: TGTGCCTGGGGGGGCTTGAGAGCTTTCTTT.

The J gene is TRBJ1-2, the V gene TRBV3-1 (or the pseudogene TRBV3-2), with a weak D call TRBD1 (6 bases). Germline V gene lookup returns CDR1 LGHDT and CDR2 YNNKEL (reference sequence). This CDR3 is 14 amino acids long. Deletions cut 4 bases from V and 5 bases from J, with 14 bases between. The CDR3 coding sequence is TGTGCCAGCAGCCCCGCTGGACAGACGTATGGCTACACCTTC. Protein sequence: CASSPAGQTYGYTF.

CDR3 coding DNA: TGTGCCAGCAGTTCGACTAGGGGGACTAGCGGACTCCTTATCACAGATACGCAGTATTTT. Its protein product is CASSSTRGTSGLLITDTQYF. The chain combines TRBV27 with TRBJ2-3; TRBD2 aligns across 11 bases. Germline V gene sequence: CDR1 MNHEY, CDR2 SMNVEV (reference sequence). J lost 2 bases, V lost 4 bases, and 17 bases had no gene match. The CDR3 sequence is 20 residues long.

This clone was seen more than once but under ten times. This chain uses TRBV24-1 with TRBJ2-1; TRBD2 matches 14 bases. Germline lookup yields CDR1 KGHDR and CDR2 SFDVKD. J gave up 5 bases and V 2 bases, and 4 bases lay outside the gene matches. There are 17 residues in the CDR3. The CDR3 sequence is CATSDSGTSGRDNEQFF. CDR3 coding DNA: TGTGCCACCAGTGATTCTGGGACTAGCGGGAGAGACAATGAGCAGTTCTTC.

The V and J genes are TRBV6-5 and TRBJ1-2, with D possibly being TRBD1 (6 bases). Trimming left V 3 bases short and J 8 bases short, with 19 bases between. Germline lookup yields CDR1 MNHEY and CDR2 SVGAGI. CDR3 length equals 15 residues. The CDR3 DNA reads as TGTGCCAGCAGTTATCTAGACTCAGGGGTGGCGGGCTACACCTTC. It encodes CASSYLDSGVAGYTF.

The chain joins TRBV2 to TRBJ1-5; D remains ambiguous. Trimming took off 7 bases at V and 7 bases at J, with 20 bases between the two ends. This CDR3 is 15 amino acids long. From germline, CDR1 is SNHLY and CDR2 FYNNEI. CDR3 nucleotides: TGTGCCAGCAAAGAAAGGGCGGGTAGGGAGCAGCCCCAGCATTTT. Amino acid sequence: CASKERAGREQPQHF.

Only a few counts were recorded for this clone. The V and J genes are TRBV28 and TRBJ2-7, with TRBD2 as a possible D gene (6 bases). The CDR3 is made up of 16 amino acids. Germline-derived CDR1 and CDR2 are MDHEN and SYDVKM. V was pared by 6 bases and J by 2 bases, with 20 bases between. The CDR3 coding sequence is TGTGCCAGCAGATTGGCCCCCTCGACGGGGGCCTACGAGCAGTACTTC. It codes for CASRLAPSTGAYEQYF. The complete variable domain, with remaining parts taken from reference TRBV28 and TRBJ2-7, reads DVKVTQSSRYLVKRTGEKVFLECVQDMDHENMFWYRQDPGLGLRLIYFSYDVKMKEKGDIPEGYSVSREKKERFSLILESASTNQTSMYLCASRLAPSTGAYEQYFGPGTRLTVT.

This chain links TRBV5-6 with TRBJ2-1; no firm D call. This CDR3 region has 14 residues. Per germline, CDR1 SGHDT and CDR2 YYEEEE. V was pared by 2 bases and J by 5 bases, with 11 bases between. The chain's CDR3 is CASSFFSSNNEQFF. CDR3 sequence (DNA): TGTGCCAGCAGCTTTTTTAGCAGCAACAATGAGCAGTTCTTC.

The chain employs TRBV7-9 and TRBJ1-1; D may be TRBD1 (5 bases). The CDR3 spans 17 residues. Trimming removed 5 bases at V and 5 bases at J, with 24 bases between. Germline-derived CDR1 and CDR2 are SEHNR and FQNEAQ (reference sequence). The CDR3 DNA reads TGTGCCAGCAGCCCACTGTTCGGGTCCGGCCCAGGGACTGAAGCTTTCTTT. This encodes CASSPLFGSGPGTEAFF.

The chain joins TRBV5-4 to TRBJ2-3, with D perhaps matching TRBD2 (6 bases). CDR3 length: 14 amino acids. Germline V lookup: CDR1 SGHNT, CDR2 YYREEE (reference sequence). The V end was cut by 0 bases, the J end by 8 bases, with 13 bases between. The CDR3 nucleotides read TGTGCCAGCAGCTTGGATGGGGGGTCGCCTACGCAGTATTTT. Translating gives CASSLDGGSPTQYF. The whole variable domain, remainder taken from reference TRBV5-4 and TRBJ2-3, is ETGVTQSPTHLIKTRGQQVTLRCSSQSGHNTVSWYQQALGQGPQFIFQYYREEENGRGNFPPRFSGLQFPNYSSELNVNALELDDSALYLCASSLDGGSPTQYFGPGTRLTVL.

The rearrangement joins TRBV21-1 to TRBJ1-5; TRBD1, the table's D call, was not compared with the DNA. TRBV21-1 is a documented pseudogene. The CDR3 extends over 17 amino acids. The CDR3 DNA sequence: TGTGCTCGAAGCTACGACAGGGGAATTGGTACGGATCAGCCCCAGCATTTT. This sequence encodes CARSYDRGIGTDQPQHF.

The chain links TRBV28 to TRBJ2-7, with unresolved D. The CDR3 spans 13 residues. Trimming cost V 10 bases and J 0 bases, with 13 bases left between them. The germline V gene encodes CDR1 MDHEN and CDR2 SYDVKM. CDR3 residues: CATTELSSYEQYF. The CDR3 DNA reads TGTGCCACTACAGAATTAAGCTCCTACGAGCAGTACTTC. Full variable domain (missing parts from reference TRBV28 and TRBJ2-7): DVKVTQSSRYLVKRTGEKVFLECVQDMDHENMFWYRQDPGLGLRLIYFSYDVKMKEKGDIPEGYSVSREKKERFSLILESASTNQTSMYLCATTELSSYEQYFGPGTRLTVT.

The chain is built from TRBV5-8 and TRBJ2-3; TRBD2 matches at 11 bases. The CDR3 runs to 18 residues. V trimming: 0 bases; J trimming: 0 bases; junction bases outside the gene matches: 6. CDR1 is SGHTS, CDR2 YDEGEE, per germline. CDR3 in amino acids: CASSLELAGDTSTDTQYF. The CDR3 nucleotides read TGTGCCAGCAGCTTGGAACTAGCGGGAGACACTAGCACAGATACGCAGTATTTT.

The V gene is TRBV7-3, the J gene TRBJ2-2; weak D call: TRBD2 (6 bases). The length of the CDR3 is 16 residues. V lost 1 base and J 2 bases, leaving 11 bases between the germline ends. The germline gives CDR1 SGHTA, CDR2 FQGTGA. CDR3 DNA sequence: TGTGCCAGCAGCTTAAAGCGGGCCATTAACACCGGGGAGCTGTTTTTT. Encoded protein: CASSLKRAINTGELFF.

The gene calls are TRBV6-5 and TRBJ2-4; 10 positions match TRBD1. Germline V gene lookup returns CDR1 MNHEY and CDR2 SVGAGI. The CDR3 has 15 amino acids. Trimming at V came to 6 bases and at J to 4 bases, leaving 6 bases not matched to a gene. The CDR3 is CASRSGTGEKNIQYF. CDR3 nucleotide sequence: TGTGCCAGCAGATCCGGGACAGGGGAAAAAAACATTCAGTACTTC.

The chain combines TRBV5-1 with TRBJ2-1; D might be TRBD2 (5 bases). This CDR3 is built from 17 residues. Per germline, CDR1 SGHRS and CDR2 YFSETQ. Trimming stripped 0 bases from V and 9 bases from J, with 22 bases between. CDR3 bases: TGCGCCAGCAGCTTGGGTGTCGGAGGCCCCTCTGAAGGTGAGCAGTTCTTC. The encoded protein is CASSLGVGGPSEGEQFF.

The chain couples TRBV5-1 to TRBJ2-3, with TRBD1 matching over 7 bases. Germline V gene lookup returns CDR1 SGHRS and CDR2 YFSETQ. Trimming cost V 0 bases and J 4 bases; bases outside gene matches: 5. The CDR3 contains 15 residues. CDR3 protein: CASSLDRGTPDTQYF. In DNA form, the CDR3 reads TGCGCCAGCAGCTTGGACAGGGGCACACCAGATACGCAGTATTTT.

The J gene is TRBJ2-5, the V gene TRBV6-5; D is unresolved. Trimming cost V 5 bases and J 0 bases, with 7 bases left between them. The CDR3 loop spans 13 amino acids. CDR1 MNHEY and CDR2 SVGAGI come from the germline V gene. The CDR3: CASSLDDQETQYF. The CDR3, as DNA: TGTGCCAGCAGTCTAGACGACCAAGAGACCCAGTACTTC.

The gene calls are TRBV27 and TRBJ2-2, with TRBD1 as a possible D gene (6 bases). Trimming cost V 4 bases and J 0 bases, with 12 bases left between them. Germline lookup yields CDR1 MNHEY and CDR2 SMNVEV (reference sequence). The CDR3 totals 16 residues. This CDR3 reads CASSSYTGPNTGELFF. CDR3 in DNA: TGTGCCAGCAGTTCCTACACAGGGCCGAACACCGGGGAGCTGTTTTTT.

The count of this clone is one. The chain joins TRBV6-6 to TRBJ2-7; possibly TRBD1 for D (5 bases). V lost 2 bases and J lost 1, with 9 bases in between. This CDR3 has 14 residues. Germline V CDR1 and CDR2: MNHNY, SVGAGI (reference sequence). DNA for the CDR3: TGTGCCAGCAGTTACGGGCAGGGATCCTACGAGCAGTACTTC. Residues: CASSYGQGSYEQYF.

The rearrangement uses TRBV27 and TRBJ2-7; D is perhaps TRBD1 (5 bases). Between the trimmed V and J ends, which lost 2 bases and 3 bases, there was a span of 8 bases. CDR1 and CDR2 from the germline V gene are MNHEY and SMNVEV (reference sequence). The CDR3 has 13 residues. The CDR3, as DNA: TGTGCCAGCAGTTTAGGCGACAGCTACGAGCAGTACTTC. Protein sequence: CASSLGDSYEQYF.

The rearrangement links TRBV3-1 (or the pseudogene TRBV3-2) to TRBJ2-1; no reliable D call. The V gene's germline CDR1 is LGHDT and CDR2 YNNKEL (reference sequence). V lost 1 base and J lost 14, with 12 bases in between. The CDR3 is made up of 12 amino acids. The CDR3 loop is CASSQVRDSKFF. The CDR3, as DNA: TGTGCCAGCAGCCAAGTTCGAGATTCTAAGTTCTTC.

A remark on this clone: The same CDR3 can be traced to other DNA sequences in this sample. DNA for the CDR3: TGTGCCAGCAGTTTACTGAATGAGCAGTTCTTC. Translation gives CASSLLNEQFF. V gene TRBV12-3 or TRBV12-4 combines with J gene TRBJ2-1; no firm D call. The length of the CDR3 is 11 residues. V was cut by 2 bases and J by 7 bases, with 3 bases left in between.

This chain connects TRBV18 to TRBJ1-5; 10 bases fit TRBD1. V was clipped by 2 bases and J by 3 bases; unmatched bases: 4. The CDR3 has 16 amino acids. CDR1 and CDR2 (germline): KGHSH, LQKENI. The CDR3 DNA is TGTGCCAGCTCACCAAGGACAGGGGGTAACAATCAGCCCCAGCATTTT. Translated, it gives CASSPRTGGNNQPQHF. Together with reference TRBV18 and TRBJ1-5, the CDR3 gives the full variable domain: NAGVMQNPRHLVRRRGQEARLRCSPMKGHSHVYWYRQLPEEGLKFMVYLQKENIIDESGMPKERFSAEFPKEGPSILRIQQVVRGDSAAYFCASSPRTGGNNQPQHFGDGTRLSIL.

The chain uses TRBV19 and TRBJ2-5; TRBD2 might be the D (6 bases). Trimming shortened V by 0 bases and J by 5 bases, and 13 bases separated the two germline ends. Looked up from germline, CDR1 is LNHDA and CDR2 is SQIVND (reference sequence). This CDR3 contains 15 residues. CDR3 nucleotides: TGTGCCAGTAGTATAGAAGTCCGGGAGCGGGAGACCCAGTACTTC. It translates to CASSIEVRERETQYF.